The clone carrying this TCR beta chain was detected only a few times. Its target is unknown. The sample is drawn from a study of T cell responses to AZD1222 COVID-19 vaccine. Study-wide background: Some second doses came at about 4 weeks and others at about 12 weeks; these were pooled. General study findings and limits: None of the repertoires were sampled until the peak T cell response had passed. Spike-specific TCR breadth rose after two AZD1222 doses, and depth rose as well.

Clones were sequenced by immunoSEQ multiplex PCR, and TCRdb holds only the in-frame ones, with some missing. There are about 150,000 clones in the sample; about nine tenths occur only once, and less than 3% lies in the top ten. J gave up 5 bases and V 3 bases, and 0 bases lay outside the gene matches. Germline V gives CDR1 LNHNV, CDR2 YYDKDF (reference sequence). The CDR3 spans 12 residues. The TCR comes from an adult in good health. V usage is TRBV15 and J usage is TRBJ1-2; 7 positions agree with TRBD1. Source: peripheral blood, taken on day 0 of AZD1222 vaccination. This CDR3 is CATSRTGYGYTF. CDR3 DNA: TGTGCCACCAGCAGGACAGGGTATGGCTACACCTTC.